This T cell receptor (beta chain) was observed in a study of shared clonotypes between healthy human individuals. Whole-study context: The cohort comprised a couple of women and a few men. Their ages spanned 18 to 49 years. Study conclusions and caveats: Shared clonotypes: about 5% naive CD4, around 3.5% naive CD8, less than 2.5% memory CD4, under 0.45% memory CD8. Sorted-subset sequencing, rarefaction showed, was incomplete despite large depth.

For this clone: The antigen is unknown.

The method was immunoSEQ multiplex PCR; TCRdb's version includes in-frame clones alone and lacks a portion of them. Of around 2,000,000 clones in the sample, 85% to 95% are singletons; the top ten hold under 0.15%. The CDR3 covers 13 residues. The chain is built from TRBV1 and TRBJ2-1. TRBV1 is noted as a pseudogene. The sequenced sample consisted of naive CD4+ T cells sorted from blood. Subset meaning: CD45RA+ positively selected. The TCR originated in a man aged 18 to 29 in good health. CDR3 DNA sequence: TGCACCAGCAGCCAAGATAGGGTTGGTGAGCAGTTCTTC. This sequence encodes CTSSQDRVGEQFF.